This TCR beta chain was identified in a study of T cells in Graves' hyperthyroidism and ophthalmopathy. This clonotype was counted a few times. TCR beta CDR3 region amplification was performed from RNA transcripts. The study used the HTBI primer set for a first-round RT-PCR of the TCR CDR3. Using its own MiXCR run on the multiplex PCR reads, TCRdb lists one record per CDR3 protein. The data hold fewer than 900,000 distinct CDR3 sequences, with roughly 20% observed a single time. This receptor was obtained from a woman aged 45-60 years with Graves' hyperthyroidism that later progressed to Graves' ophthalmopathy. The sequenced sample was blood.

The CDR3 spells CASSQTMDRDAFF. The CDR3 bases are TGTGCCAGCAGCCAAACGATGGACAGGGATGCTTTCTTT. The V and J genes are TRBV5-4 and TRBJ1-1; 8 bases align to TRBD1. The CDR3 sequence is 13 residues long. V lost 4 bases and J lost 11; bases outside the gene matches: 10. Germline CDR1 is SGHNT and CDR2 is YYREEE (reference sequence).